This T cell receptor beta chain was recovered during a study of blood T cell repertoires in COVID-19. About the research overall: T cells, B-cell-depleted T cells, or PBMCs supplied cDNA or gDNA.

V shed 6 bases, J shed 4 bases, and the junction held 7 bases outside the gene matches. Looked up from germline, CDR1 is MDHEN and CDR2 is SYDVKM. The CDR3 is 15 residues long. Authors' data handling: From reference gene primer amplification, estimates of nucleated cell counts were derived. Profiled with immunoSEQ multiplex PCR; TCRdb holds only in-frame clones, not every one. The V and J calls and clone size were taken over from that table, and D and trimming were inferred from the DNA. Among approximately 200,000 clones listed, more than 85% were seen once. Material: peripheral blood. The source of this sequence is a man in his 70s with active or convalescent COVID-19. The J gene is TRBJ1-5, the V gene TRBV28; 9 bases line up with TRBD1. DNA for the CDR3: TGTGCCAGCAGCCCTGCCGGGACAGGGAATCAGCCCCAGCATTTT. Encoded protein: CASSPAGTGNQPQHF. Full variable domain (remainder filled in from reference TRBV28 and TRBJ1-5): DVKVTQSSRYLVKRTGEKVFLECVQDMDHENMFWYRQDPGLGLRLIYFSYDVKMKEKGDIPEGYSVSREKKERFSLILESASTNQTSMYLCASSPAGTGNQPQHFGDGTRLSIL.